This T cell receptor (beta chain) was sequenced for a study of T cells after posttransplantation cyclophosphamide. Study-wide findings and caveats: Later post-transplant blood repertoires were often dominated by donor CD8+ memory clones.

Method: immunoSEQ multiplex PCR; TCRdb's copy keeps in-frame clones and lacks some. The table records roughly 30,000 clones, under 95% of them present only once. Cells defined as naive were viable CD3+CD4+ or CD3+CD8+ and CCR7+CD45RA+CD45RO-CD95-CD27+CD28+. Peripheral blood was collected from the related graft donor on the marrow donation day. For this clone: Its antigen remains unidentified.

This sequence originates from a woman aged 55-70 years in good health, CMV-negative, and a related stem cell transplant donor. What was sequenced was naive CD4+ T cells sorted from PBMCs.

The CDR3 region has the DNA TGTGCCAGCAGTGTCCCGGGAAAATCACGGAGGGAGCAGTACTTC. Its translation is CASSVPGKSRREQYF. This chain links TRBV2 with TRBJ2-7; maybe TRBD2 (5 bases). The V end was cut by 4 bases, the J end by 7 bases, with 20 bases between. From germline, CDR1 is SNHLY and CDR2 FYNNEI. This CDR3 is 15 amino acids long.